This T cell receptor beta chain was recorded in a study of control samples from healthy donors and cancer patients. TCRdb's copy holds only in-frame clones and misses some; the assay was immunoSEQ multiplex PCR. The sample comprises 100,000 to 150,000 clones, 80% to 95% of which are singletons, and around 7.9% rests with the top ten. V lost 3 bases and J lost 2; bases outside the gene matches: 0. Germline lookup yields CDR1 LNHDA and CDR2 SQIVND (reference sequence). The length of the CDR3 is 15 residues. This clonotype originated in a man aged 18 to 29 in good health. The chain joins TRBV19 to TRBJ1-5; 11 bases map to TRBD1. Sample: blood. The CDR3 is CASSMGQGGNQPQHF. The CDR3 DNA reads as TGTGCCAGTAGTATGGGACAGGGGGGCAATCAGCCCCAGCATTTT.